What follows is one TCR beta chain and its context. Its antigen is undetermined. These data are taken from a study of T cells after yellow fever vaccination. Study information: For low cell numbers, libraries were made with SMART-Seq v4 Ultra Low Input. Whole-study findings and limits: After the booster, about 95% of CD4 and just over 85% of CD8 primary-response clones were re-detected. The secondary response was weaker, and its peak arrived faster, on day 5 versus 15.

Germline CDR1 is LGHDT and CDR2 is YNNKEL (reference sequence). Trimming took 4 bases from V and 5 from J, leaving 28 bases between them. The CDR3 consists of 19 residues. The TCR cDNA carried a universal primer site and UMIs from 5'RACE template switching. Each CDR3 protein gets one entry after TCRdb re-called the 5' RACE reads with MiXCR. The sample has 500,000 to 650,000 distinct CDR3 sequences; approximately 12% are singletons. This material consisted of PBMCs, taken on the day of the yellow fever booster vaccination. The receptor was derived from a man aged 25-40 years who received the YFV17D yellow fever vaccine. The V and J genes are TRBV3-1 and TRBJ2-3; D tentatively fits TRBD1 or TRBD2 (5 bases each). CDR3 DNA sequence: TGTGCCAGCAGCCTCCTAAGCCGCAGCGGACCGAGTGGGGGAGATACGCAGTATTTT. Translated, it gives CASSLLSRSGPSGGDTQYF.